This T cell receptor beta chain was identified during a study of radiotherapy plus CTLA-4 blockade in lung cancer. The CDR3 spans 14 residues. V lost 3 bases and J 4 bases, leaving 12 bases between the germline ends. Germline CDR1 reads MDHEN; CDR2 reads SYDVKM. Clones were read by immunoSEQ multiplex PCR, and TCRdb kept only the in-frame ones, dropping some. The data contain about 59,000 clones, approximately 65% of them seen just once; the ten biggest clones take up about 8.3%. Focal radiation with ipilimumab CTLA-4 blockade was given to patients with chemo-refractory metastatic non-small-cell lung cancer. Study results and caveats: Among blood TCR repertoires after radiotherapy plus ipilimumab, tumor-derived clones expanded.

This clone occurred a few times. Its antigen is not known. The sequence was obtained from a human donor with non-small cell lung cancer whose response to radiotherapy plus ipilimumab could not be evaluated. The sample in question was peripheral blood, obtained from a patient treated with radiotherapy plus ipilimumab. The chain is built from TRBV28 and TRBJ1-2; tentative D call: TRBD1 (6 bases). The CDR3 sequence is CASSFVDSFYGYTF. The CDR3 DNA sequence: TGTGCCAGCAGTTTCGTGGACAGCTTCTATGGCTACACCTTC.